Each of the 22 T cell receptor beta chains below was sequenced from the same sample in a study of regulatory T cells in long-lasting Graves disease. For TCR beta, libraries came from iRepertoire HTBI primers and Arm-PCR of CDR3 regions. TCRdb re-derived calls from the multiplex PCR reads in MiXCR, one entry per CDR3 protein. The sample holds under 300,000 distinct CDR3 sequences, around 20% seen once. The time point here: newly diagnosed GD, antithyroid drugs for less than 3 months. Extracted PBMC RNA gave rise to the TCR library. The material sequenced was peripheral blood mononuclear cells (PBMCs), taken at new diagnosis, from a patient treated with antithyroid drugs. The source of these receptors is a female donor with Graves disease.

This chain uses TRBV4-2 with TRBJ2-1, with 7 bases lining up with TRBD1. Per germline, CDR1 LGHNA and CDR2 YNFKEQ. The CDR3 has 16 residues. Unmatched junction bases numbered 3, after V lost 1 base and J lost 0 bases. This CDR3 reads CASSQGDRRSYNEQFF. In DNA form, the CDR3 reads TGTGCCAGCAGCCAAGGGGACAGACGCTCCTACAATGAGCAGTTCTTC.

There are many counts of this clonotype. Here the CDR3 reads CASSLEASETYEQYF. In DNA form, the CDR3 reads TGTGCCAGCAGCTTAGAGGCTAGCGAGACCTACGAGCAGTACTTC. V and J are TRBV7-6 and TRBJ2-7, with D perhaps matching TRBD2 (6 bases). The CDR3 consists of 15 residues. CDR1 is SGHVS, CDR2 FNYEAQ, per germline. V was cut by 1 base and J by 2 bases, with 12 bases left in between. The full variable domain, its missing parts supplied by reference TRBV7-6 and TRBJ2-7, is GAGVSQSPRYKVTKRGQDVALRCDPISGHVSLYWYRQALGQGPEFLTYFNYEAQQDKSGLPNDRFSAERPEGSISTLTIQRTEQRDSAMYRCASSLEASETYEQYFGPGTRLTVT.

The chain carries TRBV2 and TRBJ2-5, with D possibly matching TRBD2 (6 bases). With 0 bases removed from V and 2 bases from J, the gap between germline ends came to 7 bases. CDR3 size: 14 residues. CDR1 is SNHLY, CDR2 FYNNEI, per germline. CDR3 amino acids: CASSEAREQETQYF. CDR3 DNA: TGTGCCAGCAGTGAAGCCCGGGAGCAAGAGACCCAGTACTTC. The complete variable domain, with remaining parts taken from reference TRBV2 and TRBJ2-5, reads EPEVTQTPSHQVTQMGQEVILRCVPISNHLYFYWYRQILGQKVEFLVSFYNNEISEKSEIFDDQFSVERPDGSNFTLKIRSTKLEDSAMYFCASSEAREQETQYFGPGTRLLVL.

This clonotype was seen a handful of times. The chain links TRBV7-9 to TRBJ1-3; D not resolved. The germline gives CDR1 SEHNR, CDR2 FQNEAQ (reference sequence). The CDR3 is made up of 15 amino acids. V was shortened by 2 bases and J by 0 bases, with 8 bases between the two germline ends. CDR3 amino acids: CASSLSRPSGNTIYF. As DNA, the CDR3 is TGTGCCAGCAGCTTATCGCGTCCCTCTGGAAACACCATATATTTT.

This clonotype was observed at least ten times. J is TRBJ1-1 and V is TRBV12-3 or TRBV12-4, with TRBD1 as a possible D gene (5 bases). The CDR3 has 14 residues. The V and J ends lost 6 bases and 2 bases respectively, with 13 bases between them. CDR3 in amino acids: CASRPWGPNTEAFF. In DNA, the CDR3 is TGTGCCAGCAGACCCTGGGGACCAAACACTGAAGCTTTCTTT.

V is TRBV12-3 or TRBV12-4 and J is TRBJ1-1; the match to TRBD1 covers 9 bases. This CDR3 is 17 amino acids long. Trimming at V came to 5 bases and at J to 1 base, leaving 11 bases not matched to a gene. CDR3 sequence: CASSDTGGGVGNTEAFF. CDR3 bases: TGTGCCAGCAGTGACACAGGGGGCGGGGTGGGGAACACTGAAGCTTTCTTT.

The genes are TRBV20-1 and TRBJ2-1; tentatively, D is TRBD1 or TRBD2 (7 bases each). There are 15 residues in the CDR3. V dropped 3 bases and J dropped 4 bases, with 16 bases sitting between them. CDR1 DFQATT and CDR2 SNEGSKA come from the germline V gene (reference sequence). The CDR3 DNA reads as TGCAGTGCTAGTGGCAGGGGGGGGGGATACAATGAGCAGTTCTTC. Translated, it gives CSASGRGGGYNEQFF.

This clonotype was recorded at least ten times. The J gene is TRBJ2-3, the V gene TRBV30, with 7 bases fitting TRBD1. This CDR3 is built from 14 residues. Trimming cost V 5 bases and J 3 bases; bases outside gene matches: 8. Germline lookup yields CDR1 GTSNPN and CDR2 SVGIG (reference sequence). The CDR3: CAWDRVRGTDTQYF. For the CDR3, the DNA is TGTGCCTGGGACAGGGTAAGAGGGACAGATACGCAGTATTTT.

This clonotype appeared a few times. The CDR3 protein is CASSLKTGMNTEAFF. The CDR3 bases are TGTGCCAGCAGCTTAAAGACGGGAATGAACACTGAAGCTTTCTTT. The chain links TRBV5-4 to TRBJ1-1; the D is unclear. CDR3 size: 15 residues. Germline V gene lookup returns CDR1 SGHNT and CDR2 YYREEE (reference sequence). V was trimmed by 2 bases and J by 0 bases, leaving 11 bases between them.

This clonotype was found a few times. The chain carries TRBV6-2 or TRBV6-3 and TRBJ1-4; D is ambiguous. This CDR3 contains 15 residues. With 0 bases removed from V and 10 bases from J, the gap between germline ends came to 15 bases. Germline V gives CDR1 MNHEY, CDR2 SVGEGT. CDR3 sequence reads: CASSYSPGNWRKLFF. The CDR3 DNA follows: TGTGCCAGCAGTTACTCGCCTGGGAATTGGAGAAAACTGTTTTTT.

This clonotype was seen only once. V gene TRBV6-1 combines with J gene TRBJ1-5, with 11 bases lining up with TRBD1. The CDR3 is made up of 16 amino acids. Germline V lookup: CDR1 MNHNS, CDR2 SASEGT. With V trimmed by 4 bases and J by 4 bases, 6 bases remained unmatched. CDR3 DNA: TGTGCCAGCAGTGGGCCGGGACAGGGGGAGAATCAGCCCCAGCATTTT. This encodes CASSGPGQGENQPQHF.

The sample holds a few counts of this clonotype. The chain combines TRBV20-1 with TRBJ2-3; perhaps D is TRBD1 or TRBD2 (6 bases each). The V gene's germline CDR1 is DFQATT and CDR2 SNEGSKA (reference sequence). Deletions cut 3 bases from V and 0 bases from J, with 10 bases between. This CDR3 is 14 amino acids long. For the CDR3, the DNA is TGCAGTGCTAGGCGGGACACTAGCACAGATACGCAGTATTTT. As protein: CSARRDTSTDTQYF.

This clonotype was found many times. The chain joins TRBV5-5 to TRBJ2-1; the D gene could be TRBD1 or TRBD2 (5 bases each). Trimming cost V 3 bases and J 4 bases, with 11 bases left between them. Per the germline V gene, CDR1 is SGHKS and CDR2 is YYEKEE (reference sequence). The CDR3 has 14 amino acids. The CDR3: CASSSGTSYNEQFF. CDR3 DNA sequence: TGTGCCAGCAGCTCCGGGACCTCTTACAATGAGCAGTTCTTC.

This clonotype came up many times. The genes are TRBV7-9 and TRBJ2-2, with TRBD2 matching over 12 bases. Germline trimming cut 5 bases from V and 7 bases from J; bases unmatched to any gene: 5. The CDR3 spans 15 residues. Germline V lookup: CDR1 SEHNR, CDR2 FQNEAQ (reference sequence). DNA of the CDR3: TGTGCCAGCAGCCGACTAGCGGGAGTAGGCGGGGAGCTGTTTTTT. This sequence encodes CASSRLAGVGGELFF.

This clonotype was recorded many times. CDR3 coding DNA: TGCGCCAGCAGCCAAGATAGGCAGCAGGGCATTCAGTACTTC. Translated, it gives CASSQDRQQGIQYF. The rearrangement links TRBV4-3 to TRBJ2-4; maybe TRBD1 (5 bases). The ends were cut back, 0 bases at V and 9 bases at J, with 12 bases in the middle. Per germline, CDR1 LGHNA and CDR2 YSLEER. This CDR3 has 14 residues.

This clonotype was recorded at least ten times. This chain uses TRBV7-8 with TRBJ2-1; 8 bases are a match to TRBD2. The V gene's germline CDR1 is SGHVS and CDR2 FQNEAQ. The CDR3 has 14 residues. With V trimmed by 4 bases and J by 5 bases, 4 bases remained unmatched. CDR3 nucleotide sequence: TGTGCCAGCAGCTATCGGGAGGGGGACAATGAGCAGTTCTTC. Translated: CASSYREGDNEQFF.

This clonotype is a singleton in its sample. The rearrangement links TRBV28 to TRBJ2-1; 13 nucleotides match TRBD2. Trimming removed 0 bases from V and 4 bases from J; junction bases left unmatched: 3. Germline V gene sequence: CDR1 MDHEN, CDR2 SYDVKM. This CDR3 spans 17 amino acids. Here the CDR3 reads CASSLWGLAGSYNEQFF. As DNA, the CDR3 is TGTGCCAGCAGTTTATGGGGACTAGCGGGATCATACAATGAGCAGTTCTTC. The variable domain in full, completed from reference TRBV28 and TRBJ2-1, reads DVKVTQSSRYLVKRTGEKVFLECVQDMDHENMFWYRQDPGLGLRLIYFSYDVKMKEKGDIPEGYSVSREKKERFSLILESASTNQTSMYLCASSLWGLAGSYNEQFFGPGTRLTVL.

As for this clonotype: Compared with germline, one end of the junction differs, possibly owing to a read error. The chain has TRBV12-3 or TRBV12-4 and TRBJ1-4; 8 bases line up with TRBD1. The length of the CDR3 is 14 residues. The DNA of the CDR3 is TGTACCAGCACCCGGGACAGGCAAGCGGGGAAACTGTTTTTT. This translates into CTSTRDRQAGKLFF.

At least ten counts were recorded for this clonotype. The chain recombines TRBV30 with TRBJ2-7, with 10 bases identical to TRBD1. CDR1 GTSNPN and CDR2 SVGIG come from the germline V gene (reference sequence). The CDR3 is 13 residues long. V dropped 2 bases and J dropped 4; count of bases not matched to a gene: 2. As DNA, the CDR3 is TGTGCCTGGAGTAGGGGACAGGGGTACGAGCAGTACTTC. It codes for CAWSRGQGYEQYF.

This clonotype has ten or more counts. The chain joins TRBV11-2 to TRBJ2-2, with 7 bases identical to TRBD1. After removal of 2 bases from V and 6 bases from J, the junction contained 6 bases not matched to a gene. Germline CDR1 is SGHAT and CDR2 is FQNNGV. The CDR3 consists of 15 residues. As DNA, the CDR3 is TGTGCCAGCAGCTTACAGACAGGGTTGTCCGGGGAGCTGTTTTTT. Encoded protein: CASSLQTGLSGELFF.

This clonotype was recorded only once. The chain links TRBV28 to TRBJ2-3; D may be TRBD2 (5 bases). The V gene's germline CDR1 is MDHEN and CDR2 SYDVKM. The CDR3 contains 17 residues. V dropped 1 base and J dropped 0 bases, with 14 bases sitting between them. CDR3 amino acids: CASSLSPLGSSTDTQYF. The CDR3 coding sequence is TGTGCCAGCAGTTTATCCCCACTAGGTTCGAGCACAGATACGCAGTATTTT.

The chain recombines TRBV7-2 with TRBJ2-2; D is possibly TRBD1 (5 bases). CDR1 SGHTA and CDR2 FQGNSA come from the germline V gene. Between the trimmed V and J ends, which lost 3 bases and 3 bases, there was a span of 11 bases. The CDR3 covers 15 residues. CDR3 amino acids: CASSLGLGYTGELFF. CDR3 DNA: TGTGCCAGCAGCTTGGGGCTTGGGTACACCGGGGAGCTGTTTTTT.